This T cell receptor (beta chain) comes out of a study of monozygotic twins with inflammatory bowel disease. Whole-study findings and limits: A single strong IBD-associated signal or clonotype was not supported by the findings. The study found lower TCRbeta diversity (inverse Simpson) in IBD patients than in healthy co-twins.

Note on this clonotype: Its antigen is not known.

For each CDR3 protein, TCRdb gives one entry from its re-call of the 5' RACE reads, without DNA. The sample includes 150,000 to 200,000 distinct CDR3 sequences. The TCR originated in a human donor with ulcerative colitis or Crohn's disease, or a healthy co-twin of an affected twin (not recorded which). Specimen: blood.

The chain's CDR3 is CASSPKGLAGDFIADTQYF. J is TRBJ2-3 and V is TRBV3-1; as DNA is missing, the TRBD2 call by TCRdb cannot be tested. The length of the CDR3 is 19 residues. Germline CDR1 reads LGHDT; CDR2 reads YNNKEL (reference sequence).